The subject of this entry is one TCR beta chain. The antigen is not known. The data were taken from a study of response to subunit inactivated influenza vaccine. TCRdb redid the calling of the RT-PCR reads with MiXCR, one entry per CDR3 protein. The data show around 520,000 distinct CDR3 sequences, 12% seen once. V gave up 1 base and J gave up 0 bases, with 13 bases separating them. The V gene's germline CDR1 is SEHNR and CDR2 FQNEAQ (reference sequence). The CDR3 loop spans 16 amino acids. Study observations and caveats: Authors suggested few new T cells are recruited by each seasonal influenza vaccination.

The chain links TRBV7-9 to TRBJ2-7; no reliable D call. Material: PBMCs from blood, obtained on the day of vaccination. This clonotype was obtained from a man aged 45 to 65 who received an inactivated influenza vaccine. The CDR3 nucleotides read TGTGCCAGCAGCTTAGGCCCAGTTTCGAGCTCCTACGAGCAGTACTTC. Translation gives CASSLGPVSSSYEQYF.